Included here is one T cell receptor (beta chain) sequence, with context. Its antigen is unidentified. One junction end does not reproduce the germline sequence, and a read error may be involved. The table came from immunoSEQ multiplex PCR; TCRdb's copy has only in-frame clones and leaves some out. The sample has approximately 37,000 clones, about 70% seen once. The data were obtained in a study of vaccination effects on CD4 cells after COVID-19. Once cultured for approximately ten days, the cells underwent separation to obtain CD4+ T cells. Of the BNT162b2 and mRNA-1273 vaccines, participants received two doses of one or the other. The receptor's source is a human donor who received a COVID-19 vaccine. The sample in question was CD4+ T cells from PBMCs cultured without peptide, obtained after COVID-19 vaccination.

CDR3 nucleotides: TGTGCCAGCAGAGAAGCGGAGGGGGCTGTCTATGGCTACACCTTC. Protein product: CASREAEGAVYGYTF. The chain is built from TRBV6-1 and TRBJ1-2; TRBD1 matches at 7 bases. This CDR3 is 15 amino acids long. Germline assignment: CDR1 MNHNS and CDR2 SASEGT.